This is a list of T cell receptor beta chains from one sample in a study of T cells after yellow fever vaccination. TCRdb reanalysed the 5' RACE reads using MiXCR and keeps one entry per CDR3 protein. The repertoire holds hundreds of thousands of distinct CDR3 sequences, with around 12% as singletons. This specimen consisted of PBMCs, obtained on the day of the yellow fever booster vaccination. The receptor set was obtained from a man aged 25-45 years who received the YFV17D yellow fever vaccine. The CDR3 runs from the conserved cysteine through the conserved F or W. Each record gives: CDR3 protein, CDR3 DNA, D gene, clone size, V gene, J gene. A D gene is named only where the DNA matches it firmly. Rows give clone size only sometimes, using once, few, many, or a class for an expanded clone.

CDR3aa: CASSLASSGRETQYF; CDR3nt: TGTGCCAGCAGCTTAGCGTCTAGCGGGAGAGAGACCCAGTACTTC; d_gene: TRBD2; abundance: NA; v_gene: TRBV7-6; j_gene: TRBJ2-5
CDR3aa: CASNKRGQGGYEQYF; CDR3nt: TGTGCCAGCAATAAAAGAGGGCAGGGAGGCTACGAGCAGTACTTC; d_gene: NA; abundance: once; v_gene: TRBV27; j_gene: TRBJ2-7
CDR3aa: CASSPQPGVPGELFF; CDR3nt: TGTGCCAGTAGTCCTCAACCGGGGGTACCCGGGGAGCTGTTTTTT; d_gene: NA; abundance: few; v_gene: TRBV19; j_gene: TRBJ2-2
CDR3aa: CSASGSSYNEQFF; CDR3nt: TGCAGTGCTAGCGGGAGCTCCTACAATGAGCAGTTCTTC; d_gene: NA; abundance: many; v_gene: TRBV20-1; j_gene: TRBJ2-1
CDR3aa: CASSQGDRGYEQYF; CDR3nt: TGTGCCAGCAGCCAAGGGGACAGGGGGTACGAGCAGTACTTC; d_gene: TRBD1; abundance: many; v_gene: TRBV3-1; j_gene: TRBJ2-7
CDR3aa: CSARSQGGIYEQYF; CDR3nt: TGCAGTGCTAGGAGTCAGGGTGGAATCTACGAGCAGTACTTC; d_gene: NA; abundance: NA; v_gene: TRBV20-1; j_gene: TRBJ2-7
CDR3aa: CSARGLLAGDYEQYF; CDR3nt: TGCAGTGCTAGAGGCCTGCTAGCGGGAGACTACGAGCAGTACTTC; d_gene: TRBD2; abundance: many; v_gene: TRBV20-1; j_gene: TRBJ2-7
CDR3aa: CATSDRTSGSWETQYF; CDR3nt: TGTGCCACCAGTGATCGGACTAGCGGGAGTTGGGAGACCCAGTACTTC; d_gene: TRBD2; abundance: NA; v_gene: TRBV24-1; j_gene: TRBJ2-5
CDR3aa: CASSKGDSTKPYEQYF; CDR3nt: TGTGCCAGCAGCAAAGGGGACAGCACTAAACCCTACGAGCAGTACTTC; d_gene: NA; abundance: NA; v_gene: TRBV21-1; j_gene: TRBJ2-7
CDR3aa: CASSVPPGGTGELFF; CDR3nt: TGTGCCAGCAGCGTACCTCCAGGAGGCACCGGGGAGCTGTTTTTT; d_gene: NA; abundance: NA; v_gene: TRBV7-2; j_gene: TRBJ2-2
CDR3aa: CASSFRQGTSGSPYEQYF; CDR3nt: TGTGCCAGCAGCTTCAGACAGGGCACTAGCGGGTCCCCCTACGAGCAGTACTTC; d_gene: TRBD2; abundance: few; v_gene: TRBV11-2; j_gene: TRBJ2-7
CDR3aa: CASSHDISSYNEQFF; CDR3nt: TGTGCCAGCAGCCACGACATAAGCTCCTACAATGAGCAGTTCTTC; d_gene: NA; abundance: few; v_gene: TRBV7-2; j_gene: TRBJ2-1
CDR3aa: CAPSPEGEGLWSTDTQYF; CDR3nt: TGCGCCCCCTCGCCGGAGGGAGAAGGGCTTTGGAGCACAGATACGCAGTATTTT; d_gene: NA; abundance: few; v_gene: TRBV5-1; j_gene: TRBJ2-3
CDR3aa: CASSPSDNEQFF; CDR3nt: TGTGCCAGCTCACCGTCGGACAATGAGCAGTTCTTC; d_gene: NA; abundance: few; v_gene: TRBV18; j_gene: TRBJ2-1
CDR3aa: CASSGTGASGYTF; CDR3nt: TGTGCCAGCAGCGGAACAGGGGCTTCTGGCTACACCTTC; d_gene: TRBD1; abundance: NA; v_gene: TRBV9; j_gene: TRBJ1-2
CDR3aa: CASSLSPSKDYNEQFF; CDR3nt: TGTGCCAGCAGCTTGTCCCCGAGCAAAGACTACAATGAGCAGTTCTTC; d_gene: NA; abundance: few; v_gene: TRBV7-6; j_gene: TRBJ2-1
CDR3aa: CASRLLDGNEQYF; CDR3nt: TGTGCCAGCAGACTCCTGGATGGCAACGAGCAGTACTTC; d_gene: NA; abundance: few; v_gene: TRBV27; j_gene: TRBJ2-7
CDR3aa: CASSYSTTGGKGEQFF; CDR3nt: TGTGCCAGCAGTTACTCGACGACAGGGGGGAAGGGTGAGCAGTTCTTC; d_gene: TRBD1; abundance: few; v_gene: TRBV6-5; j_gene: TRBJ2-1
CDR3aa: CAWTDLGREAYNEQFF; CDR3nt: TGTGCCTGGACCGACTTAGGGCGCGAGGCCTACAATGAGCAGTTCTTC; d_gene: NA; abundance: NA; v_gene: TRBV30; j_gene: TRBJ2-1
CDR3aa: CSVTRGGTGELFF; CDR3nt: TGCAGCGTTACCAGGGGAGGGACCGGGGAGCTGTTTTTT; d_gene: NA; abundance: NA; v_gene: TRBV29-1; j_gene: TRBJ2-2
CDR3aa: CASRESTRRKTQYF; CDR3nt: TGTGCCAGCAGAGAGAGTACCCGGCGGAAGACCCAGTACTTC; d_gene: NA; abundance: many; v_gene: TRBV25-1; j_gene: TRBJ2-5
CDR3aa: CASSFRTTLLEQYF; CDR3nt: TGTGCCAGCAGTTTCAGAACTACCCTCCTTGAGCAGTACTTC; d_gene: NA; abundance: NA; v_gene: TRBV28; j_gene: TRBJ2-7
CDR3aa: CASSPPQGGVETQYF; CDR3nt: TGTGCCAGCTCACCCCCCCAGGGAGGTGTGGAGACCCAGTACTTC; d_gene: NA; abundance: few; v_gene: TRBV18; j_gene: TRBJ2-5
CDR3aa: CASSYSASATDTQYF; CDR3nt: TGTGCCAGCAGTTACTCGGCTAGCGCTACAGATACGCAGTATTTT; d_gene: NA; abundance: few; v_gene: TRBV6-2/TRBV6-3; j_gene: TRBJ2-3
CDR3aa: CAISEPLLRTSGRGGEQYF; CDR3nt: TGTGCCATCAGTGAGCCTTTGCTTCGGACTAGCGGGAGGGGGGGCGAGCAGTACTTC; d_gene: TRBD2; abundance: NA; v_gene: TRBV10-3; j_gene: TRBJ2-7
CDR3aa: CASTGLAGGADTQYF; CDR3nt: TGTGCCAGTACCGGACTAGCGGGAGGCGCAGATACGCAGTATTTT; d_gene: TRBD2; abundance: NA; v_gene: TRBV7-2; j_gene: TRBJ2-3
CDR3aa: CASSRGLAGSTGELFF; CDR3nt: TGTGCCAGCAGCCGGGGACTAGCGGGAAGCACCGGGGAGCTGTTTTTT; d_gene: TRBD2; abundance: few; v_gene: TRBV3-1; j_gene: TRBJ2-2
CDR3aa: CASRTGTPVPIYEQYF; CDR3nt: TGTGCCAGCAGAACAGGGACGCCCGTCCCTATCTACGAGCAGTACTTC; d_gene: NA; abundance: few; v_gene: TRBV6-1; j_gene: TRBJ2-7
CDR3aa: CASSLSRPSSTGELFF; CDR3nt: TGTGCCAGCAGCTTATCAAGGCCTTCATCGACCGGGGAGCTGTTTTTT; d_gene: NA; abundance: NA; v_gene: TRBV7-9; j_gene: TRBJ2-2
CDR3aa: CASSKPLGPPFYNEQFF; CDR3nt: TGTGCCAGCAGCAAACCCCTAGGACCGCCTTTCTACAATGAGCAGTTCTTC; d_gene: NA; abundance: NA; v_gene: TRBV21-1; j_gene: TRBJ2-1
CDR3aa: CASSATGGLAKNIQYF; CDR3nt: TGCGCCAGCAGCGCCACAGGGGGATTAGCCAAAAACATTCAGTACTTC; d_gene: TRBD1; abundance: few; v_gene: TRBV4-3; j_gene: TRBJ2-4
CDR3aa: CASNPLAGPSTDTQYF; CDR3nt: TGTGCCAGCAACCCCTTAGCGGGGCCATCCACAGATACGCAGTATTTT; d_gene: TRBD2; abundance: few; v_gene: TRBV5-4; j_gene: TRBJ2-3